The text below deals with one T cell receptor (beta chain). What it binds is unknown. The PCR had 60 Vbeta and 13 Jbeta primers. Sequencing used immunoSEQ multiplex PCR; TCRdb keeps in-frame clones, though not all of them. The table has 180,000 or so clones, about three quarters seen once. The entry originates in a study of cytomegalovirus exposure and HLA in healthy donors. The study's findings and limits: From TCR beta sequences, most subjects' HLA-A and HLA-B alleles were reportedly predicted accurately. Reportedly, fewer N-insertions than the approximately 700-donor mean appeared in an Asian-associated ancestry cluster in a later analysis. In vitro testing confirmed a few CMV-associated chains as specific for CMV antigens.

CDR3 length: 16 residues. Healthy bone marrow donors made up the donors. The clonotype comes from a female donor in good health and CMV-seronegative. Sequencing was done on a sample of PBMCs. V is TRBV21-1 and J is TRBJ2-7; TRBD1, the table's D call, was not compared with the DNA. TRBV21-1 is recorded as a pseudogene. For the CDR3, the DNA is TGTGCCAGCAGCAAAGAAACAGGGGCCTACTCCTACGAGCAGTACTTC. It translates to CASSKETGAYSYEQYF.